The clone carrying this T cell receptor beta chain was observed a few times. Antigen: not known. This record belongs to a study of CD8 T cells in ankylosing spondylitis. General study findings and limits: Researchers report that disease-linked clones proved CD8+ and relatively rare in peripheral blood. Matched ankylosing spondylitis synovial fluid reportedly contained a significantly enriched population of disease-linked clones. For ankylosing spondylitis blood, a TCR beta motif of 7 to 9 highly homologous variants appeared characteristic.

Each TCR beta library was made by quantitative 5'-RACE that incorporated molecular barcodes. TCRdb recomputed calls from the 5' RACE reads with MiXCR, one row per CDR3 protein. The data contain 750,000 to 850,000 distinct CDR3 sequences, roughly 10% of them singletons. The sequenced sample was blood, either unsorted or a sorted T cell fraction (not recorded which). The receptor's source is a male donor with ankylosing spondylitis.

The CDR3 DNA sequence: TGTGCCAGCAGCTTGTCTGCCTGGGCCTACGAGCAGTACTTC. This codes for CASSLSAWAYEQYF. The rearrangement links TRBV5-5 to TRBJ2-7; the D is unclear. V was cut by 1 base and J by 2 bases, with 10 bases left in between. The CDR3 spans 14 residues. Germline lookup yields CDR1 SGHKS and CDR2 YYEKEE (reference sequence).